This section outlines one T cell receptor (beta chain) sequence together with its context. Its specific antigen is unknown. Within one base of it there is no much larger clone, and no base qualities were kept. The library came from multiplex PCR. Sequenced using an Illumina HiSeq 4000. TCR beta libraries were built with iRepertoire HTBI primers and Arm-PCR amplification of CDR3 regions. Gel purification was performed on PCR products prior to sequencing. Processing in the source paper ran as follows. A total of fewer than 65 TRBV and 14 TRBJ segments were identified across samples and were used for gene usage analysis of CDR3 amino acid clonotypes. COPE and FqMerger were used to merge filtered high-quality paired reads into contigs. Contigs were aligned with BLAST to IMGT TRBV, TRBD and TRBJ reference genes, and CDR3 was defined per IMGT. Clonotypes above 0.1% frequency were classified as highly expanded clones. Shannon entropy was used to measure repertoire diversity, and the Gini coefficient was used to measure V-J evenness. Public clonotypes were defined as clonotypes shared by more than one individual. TCRdb cleaned the public reads at Q25 with fastp, built clones with MiXCR and kept in-frame beta chains. Every CDR3 protein is listed once, alongside the most common genes and DNA of its rows. TCRdb, not the original authors, processed these V and J calls. For this sample there are a few hundred thousand distinct CDR3 sequences; 12% appear just once. Around 18% of the sample is held by the ten biggest clonotypes.

What the time point label conveys for this sample: newly diagnosed GD, antithyroid drugs for less than 3 months. For both TCR sequencing and RNA sequencing, RNA was extracted from PBMCs using TRIzol. Graves' disease was diagnosed according to American Thyroid Association guidelines. Recruitment of patients was carried out at an endocrinology department in Xi'an, China. Each patient gave approximately 10 milliliters of peripheral blood, collected in an EDTA anticoagulant tube. Ficoll Paque Plus density gradient separation was used to isolate PBMCs, and no additional T cell sorting was done. An Agilent 2100 Bioanalyzer and agarose gel were used to assess RNA quality, and a NanoDrop 2000 was used to measure RNA concentration. The data originate from a study of regulatory T cells in long-lasting Graves disease (dated by TCRdb to the early 2020s). Study-wide context: Patients with newly diagnosed Graves' disease had been on antithyroid drugs for under 3 months. Peripheral blood TCR sequencing and RNA sequencing compared persistent Graves' disease patients with newly diagnosed Graves' disease patients. The study was conducted in China and was registered as a clinical trial. TCR sequencing covered 13 persistent and around 20 newly diagnosed Graves' disease patients, 33 samples in total. Summary of the overall study and its limitations: Compared with newly diagnosed patients, persistent Graves' disease patients had lower TCR Shannon entropy and fewer highly expanded clones, which suggests clonal expansion. As a limitation, the authors acknowledged that the small sample size may reduce accuracy. Peripheral blood alone was examined, since thyroid tissue, which constituted the primary lesion, could not be accessed. Patients with persistent disease shared more public clonotypes (approximately 2,500) than newly diagnosed patients did (966). Sequencing and analysis were limited to the TCR beta chain.

These data were also filed under a second study, of T cells in Graves' hyperthyroidism and ophthalmopathy. Reported in the second study: A patient counted as having stable Graves' hyperthyroidism if no progression to ophthalmopathy occurred over 18 months of follow-up. The hyperthyroidism patients were between 18 and 65 years old and newly diagnosed, with a disease duration of less than 2 months. Any patient with an uncontrolled infection, another autoimmune disease, pregnancy or lactation was excluded. Diagnoses were based on clinical symptoms, serum thyroxine and TRAb, thyroid ultrasound and orbital computed tomography. A first-round RT-PCR of the TCR CDR3 used the HTBI primer set with the Qiagen OneStep RT-PCR kit. Most expanded thyroid clonotypes (frequency above 0.001) were also found in blood, which suggests that blood repertoires may mirror thyroid immune responses. In cross-validation, a model built on a 13 V-J signature told ophthalmopathy apart from stable hyperthyroidism with approximately 90% sensitivity and approximately 81% specificity, and in testing the same model reached 80%/75%. In validation, the model predicted progression to ophthalmopathy with just under 71% sensitivity and approximately 78% specificity, a median of about 6 months before onset. A discovery cohort of roughly 96 patients, 43 with Graves' ophthalmopathy and over 55 with stable Graves' hyperthyroidism, was used to find distinguishing TCR V-J signatures. Prospective prediction of ophthalmopathy was tested in an independent validation cohort of fewer than 20 hyperthyroidism patients and 17 patients who later progressed to ophthalmopathy. The roughly 100 discovery patients were divided at random into training and test sets in a 7:3 ratio. In addition, the study compared T-cell repertoires in thyroid tissue and in blood from 6 or 7 Graves' hyperthyroidism patients. Once sampling was done, hyperthyroidism patients were given methimazole at a starting dose of 30 mg daily, whereas ophthalmopathy patients were given high-dose intravenous methylprednisolone. The libraries were constructed in a second round of multiplex PCR and then size-selected and purified. Libraries were sequenced paired-end with 100 bp reads on an Illumina HiSeq2000. SOAPnuke was used to process the raw data, throwing out any read that contained adapters or uncalled bases, had a mean Phred below 15, or lacked an exact constant-primer or identifier match. High-quality paired reads were merged with COPE v1.2.5, and unique nucleotide sequences were defined as clonotypes. Clonotypes were aligned to IMGT TRBV, TRBD and TRBJ reference segments using MiTCR v1.1. The analysis included only V-J combinations with a frequency above 0.0001, which together covered 99% to 99.2% of the repertoires. The TCS score was defined as the ratio of F50 (clonal expansion) to E x V (chaos), calculated using BLOSUM62-based TCRdist between CDR3 peptides within each V-J. Welch's t-statistics and random forest reduced 514 V-J features to roughly 13, which were used in a naive Bayes classifier (R e1071). Sample size was not statistically predetermined, and investigators were not blinded to group allocation. TCR Vbeta CDR3 sequencing of 120 to 150 peripheral blood samples (43 ophthalmopathy, about 75 hyperthyroidism and around 17 progressor patients) is reported in the paper.

Sequencing used peripheral blood mononuclear cells (PBMCs), obtained at new diagnosis, from a patient treated with antithyroid drugs. The receptor was isolated from a woman between 18 and 29 years old with Graves disease. Donor details come from another sample of the same person, matched by shared clones.

The CDR3 protein: CASSLGVQVSTDTQYF. The bases are TGTGCCAGCAGTTTAGGGGTCCAGGTTAGCACAGATACGCAGTATTTT. Here the chain combines TRBV27 and TRBJ2-3, with the D gene not clear enough to name. The germline V gene (reference sequence) provides CDR1 MNHEY and CDR2 SMNVEV. V lost 2 bases and J lost 0 bases; the stretch between them is 12 bases long. Including cysteine and phenylalanine, the CDR3 has 16 amino acids. Only CDR3 DNA is held: 48 bases, read in frame from base 1.